A selection of T cell receptor beta chains follows, all from one sample in a study of T-cell memory formation after mild COVID-19. TCRdb fed the 5' RACE reads into MiXCR, producing one record per CDR3 protein. The top ten hold about 20% of the sample, which has about 350,000 distinct CDR3 sequences, about an eighth seen once. Sequencing input: PBMCs or a T cell subset sorted from them (not recorded which). These receptors were collected from a man younger than 30 who had mild COVID-19 (a few samples of this study predate the infection). Cell type and time point are not known. Each CDR3 is given with its conserved first and last residue. D genes are given only for firm matches. The listing skips clone size in some rows; elsewhere it reads once, few, many or a size class.

j_call: TRBJ1-2; v_call: TRBV20-1; clone_size: many; d_call: -; cdr3_nt: TGCAGTGCCCTGGGGGGAGAGCCTGCTAACTATGGCTACACCTTC; cdr3_aa: CSALGGEPANYGYTF
j_call: TRBJ2-3; v_call: TRBV7-2; clone_size: few; d_call: TRBD2; cdr3_nt: TGTGCCAGCAGCTTGGCTAGCGGGGGGGGGTCAGATACGCAGTATTTT; cdr3_aa: CASSLASGGGSDTQYF
j_call: TRBJ1-3; v_call: TRBV6-5; clone_size: few; d_call: -; cdr3_nt: TGTGCCAGCAGCCCCTCGGGAGGCACTGGAAACACCATATATTTT; cdr3_aa: CASSPSGGTGNTIYF
j_call: TRBJ1-1; v_call: TRBV6-4; clone_size: -; d_call: TRBD1; cdr3_nt: TGTGCCAGCAGTGAGGACAGGGATACTGAAGCTTTCTTT; cdr3_aa: CASSEDRDTEAFF
j_call: TRBJ2-5; v_call: TRBV11-2; clone_size: many; d_call: TRBD2; cdr3_nt: TGTGCCAGCAGCTTCTCTAGCGGGGGGCGAGAGACCCAGTACTTC; cdr3_aa: CASSFSSGGRETQYF
j_call: TRBJ1-1; v_call: TRBV12-3/TRBV12-4; clone_size: many; d_call: TRBD1; cdr3_nt: TGTGCCAGCCGAGGGGGCAGGGGAGTCACTGAAGCTTTCTTT; cdr3_aa: CASRGGRGVTEAFF
j_call: TRBJ2-7; v_call: TRBV4-1; clone_size: -; d_call: -; cdr3_nt: TGCGCCAGCAGCCGGACAGCGTCCTACGAGCAGTACTTC; cdr3_aa: CASSRTASYEQYF
j_call: TRBJ1-5; v_call: TRBV12-3/TRBV12-4; clone_size: -; d_call: -; cdr3_nt: TGTGCCAGCAGTTTAGTTGATAGCGGCAATCAGCCCCAGCATTTT; cdr3_aa: CASSLVDSGNQPQHF
j_call: TRBJ1-5; v_call: TRBV18; clone_size: -; d_call: -; cdr3_nt: TGTGCCAGCTCACCACTTGCAGGGAATAGCAATCAGCCCCAGCATTTT; cdr3_aa: CASSPLAGNSNQPQHF
j_call: TRBJ2-2; v_call: TRBV9; clone_size: few; d_call: -; cdr3_nt: TGTGCCAGCAGCGTAGTTGTCGGGGAGCTGTTTTTT; cdr3_aa: CASSVVVGELFF
j_call: TRBJ2-5; v_call: TRBV7-9; clone_size: -; d_call: -; cdr3_nt: TGCACCCCGCCCCGGTGCCAAGAGACCCAGTACTTC; cdr3_aa: CTPPRCQETQYF
j_call: TRBJ1-2; v_call: TRBV7-8; clone_size: -; d_call: TRBD1; cdr3_nt: TGTGCCAGCAGCCAAAGTCCGGGACAGGGGTACTATGGCTACACCTTC; cdr3_aa: CASSQSPGQGYYGYTF
j_call: TRBJ2-1; v_call: TRBV5-1; clone_size: few; d_call: TRBD2; cdr3_nt: TGCGCCAGCAGCGACCTAGCGGGGAAGTTTAATGAGCAGTTCTTC; cdr3_aa: CASSDLAGKFNEQFF
j_call: TRBJ2-7; v_call: TRBV7-3; clone_size: many; d_call: -; cdr3_nt: TGTGCCAGCAGTCCGCAGGGGAGTTCATACTACGAGCAGTACTTC; cdr3_aa: CASSPQGSSYYEQYF
j_call: TRBJ1-1; v_call: TRBV6-2/TRBV6-3; clone_size: -; d_call: -; cdr3_nt: TGTGCCAGCCTCCCGGGGACGAACACTGAAGCTTTCTTT; cdr3_aa: CASLPGTNTEAFF
j_call: TRBJ2-2; v_call: TRBV7-2; clone_size: -; d_call: -; cdr3_nt: TGTGCCAGCAGCTCTTCAGGGGGGATCGGGGAGCTGTTTTTT; cdr3_aa: CASSSSGGIGELFF
j_call: TRBJ1-1; v_call: TRBV10-1; clone_size: -; d_call: -; cdr3_nt: TGCGCCAGCAGGAGACAGCAGAACACTGAAGCTTTCTTT; cdr3_aa: CASRRQQNTEAFF
j_call: TRBJ1-6; v_call: TRBV7-8; clone_size: few; d_call: -; cdr3_nt: TGTGCCAGCAGCTCCCAAGGGGGGAATTCACCCCTCCACTTT; cdr3_aa: CASSSQGGNSPLHF
j_call: TRBJ1-2; v_call: TRBV18; clone_size: -; d_call: -; cdr3_nt: TGTGCCAGCTCACCCCTATCTGCCCCCTATGGCTACACCTTC; cdr3_aa: CASSPLSAPYGYTF
j_call: TRBJ2-4; v_call: TRBV29-1; clone_size: -; d_call: -; cdr3_nt: TGCAGCGTTATCAAAAACATTCAGTACTTC; cdr3_aa: CSVIKNIQYF
j_call: TRBJ2-3; v_call: TRBV20-1; clone_size: -; d_call: TRBD1; cdr3_nt: TGCAGTGCCTTAATAGGGACAGGGACAGATACGCAGTATTTT; cdr3_aa: CSALIGTGTDTQYF
j_call: TRBJ1-2; v_call: TRBV5-6; clone_size: -; d_call: -; cdr3_nt: TGTGCCAGCAGCTTGGGGCCGAAGCGGGCTACGGGATCATATGGCTACACCTTC; cdr3_aa: CASSLGPKRATGSYGYTF